Below are 27 T cell receptor beta chains sequenced from a single sample in a study of blood T cells in healthy people across ages. Then a second PCR, running about 6 to 12 cycles, was carried out with a sample-barcoded 5' primer and a J-beta primer mix. Each CDR3 protein gets one entry after TCRdb re-called the 5' RACE reads with MiXCR. The sample has more than 500,000 distinct CDR3 sequences, approximately 25% seen once. Sequenced material: blood. All receptors come from a woman in her 70s in good health.

The CDR3 is CASSVAAGGNNEQFF. The CDR3 DNA is TGTGCCAGCAGCGTAGCAGCGGGGGGTAACAATGAGCAGTTCTTC. This sequence joins TRBV9 and TRBJ2-1; the match to TRBD2 covers 9 bases. Germline V gene lookup returns CDR1 SGDLS and CDR2 YYNGEE. CDR3 length: 15 amino acids. J was trimmed by 5 bases and V by 0 bases; bases with no gene match: 3.

This clonotype occurred many times. The gene calls are TRBV7-6 and TRBJ2-2, with D perhaps matching TRBD2 (5 bases). CDR3 length: 13 residues. Germline V gene data show CDR1 as SGHVS and CDR2 as FNYEAQ. V lost 2 bases and J 8 bases, leaving 9 bases between the germline ends. This CDR3 reads CASSLSGGGELFF. Here the CDR3 DNA reads TGTGCCAGCAGCTTAAGCGGCGGAGGGGAGCTGTTTTTT.

V and J are TRBV4-3 and TRBJ2-7, with a tentative D call TRBD2 (6 bases). The CDR3 is 14 amino acids. The V gene lost 0 bases and the J gene lost 3 bases, with 9 bases spanning the gap. CDR1 and CDR2 from the germline V gene are LGHNA and YSLEER. The CDR3 nucleotides read TGCGCCAGCAGCCAAGATCGGGAGCTCTACGAGCAGTACTTC. Translated, it gives CASSQDRELYEQYF.

The chain has TRBV7-2 and TRBJ1-5; D is unclear. This CDR3 is 15 amino acids long. Germline V gene data show CDR1 as SGHTA and CDR2 as FQGNSA. The V gene lost 4 bases and the J gene lost 0 bases, with 10 bases spanning the gap. In DNA form, the CDR3 reads TGTGCCAGCAGCTATTTGAAATATAGCAATCAGCCCCAGCATTTT. The encoded protein is CASSYLKYSNQPQHF.

V gene TRBV7-2 combines with J gene TRBJ2-4; D is uncertain. CDR3 length equals 13 residues. V was clipped by 4 bases and J by 7 bases, with 11 bases between them. Germline V gene data show CDR1 as SGHTA and CDR2 as FQGNSA. The CDR3 spells CASSSPTSNIQYF. DNA of the CDR3: TGTGCCAGCAGCTCCCCAACTTCCAACATTCAGTACTTC.

The J gene is TRBJ1-2, the V gene TRBV7-9; D perhaps matches TRBD1 (6 bases). Germline V CDR1 and CDR2: SEHNR, FQNEAQ (reference sequence). V gave up 5 bases and J gave up 0 bases, with 13 bases separating them. This CDR3 is 15 amino acids long. The CDR3 spells CASSPRQDPNYGYTF. CDR3 DNA sequence: TGTGCCAGCAGCCCCCGACAGGACCCTAACTATGGCTACACCTTC.

This clonotype was seen a few times. The J gene is TRBJ2-5, the V gene TRBV5-6; the D is unclear. The CDR3 contains 12 residues. The germline V and J ends were trimmed by 4 bases and 3 bases, with 7 bases remaining between them. CDR1 is SGHDT and CDR2 is YYEEEE in the germline V gene. The CDR3 DNA sequence: TGTGCCAGCAGCCAGAAAAAAGAGACCCAGTACTTC. As protein: CASSQKKETQYF.

This chain uses TRBV3-1 with TRBJ2-3, with D uncertain. Germline-derived CDR1 and CDR2 are LGHDT and YNNKEL (reference sequence). The V and J ends lost 2 bases and 2 bases respectively, with 8 bases between them. This CDR3 is built from 14 residues. The CDR3 region has the DNA TGTGCCAGCAGCCAACGGAGAAACACAGATACGCAGTATTTT. Its protein is CASSQRRNTDTQYF.

The rearrangement joins TRBV4-3 to TRBJ2-1; tentative D call: TRBD2 (7 bases). V lost 0 bases and J 0 bases, leaving 18 bases between the germline ends. Looked up from germline, CDR1 is LGHNA and CDR2 is YSLEER. The CDR3 is 19 amino acids. The CDR3 DNA reads TGCGCCAGCAGCCAAGACCTGGGGGGGACAACTAGCTCCTACAATGAGCAGTTCTTC. This translates into CASSQDLGGTTSSYNEQFF.

The chain combines TRBV7-6 with TRBJ1-1; D is perhaps TRBD1 (5 bases). The CDR3 runs 15 residues. Germline V gene sequence: CDR1 SGHVS, CDR2 FNYEAQ. Trimming took 3 bases from V and 4 from J, leaving 15 bases between them. CDR3 coding DNA: TGTGCCAGCAGCTTTGGGACTCCGGGGACCACTGAAGCTTTCTTT. Protein product: CASSFGTPGTTEAFF. Full variable domain (missing parts from reference TRBV7-6 and TRBJ1-1): GAGVSQSPRYKVTKRGQDVALRCDPISGHVSLYWYRQALGQGPEFLTYFNYEAQQDKSGLPNDRFSAERPEGSISTLTIQRTEQRDSAMYRCASSFGTPGTTEAFFGQGTRLTVV.

Only a few counts were recorded for this clonotype. V gene TRBV29-1 combines with J gene TRBJ2-7, with D perhaps matching TRBD1 (6 bases). The CDR3 runs to 13 residues. V lost 4 bases and J lost 3, with 13 bases in between. Germline lookup yields CDR1 SQVTM and CDR2 ANQGSEA. The CDR3: CSVVWTDNYEQYF. Written as DNA, the CDR3 is TGCAGCGTTGTATGGACAGACAACTACGAGCAGTACTTC.

This chain connects TRBV7-2 to TRBJ2-2; TRBD1 matches 7 bases. This CDR3 region has 14 residues. Trimming took 1 base from V and 7 from J; bases not matched to a gene: 3. Germline CDR1 is SGHTA and CDR2 is FQGNSA. The CDR3 DNA reads as TGTGCCAGCAGCTTAGACAGGGGATACGGGGAGCTGTTTTTT. This gives the protein CASSLDRGYGELFF.

The V gene is TRBV27, the J gene TRBJ1-2, with TRBD1 as a possible D gene (5 bases). With 2 bases removed from V and 3 bases from J, the gap between germline ends came to 7 bases. This CDR3 contains 13 residues. Per germline, CDR1 MNHEY and CDR2 SMNVEV (reference sequence). The CDR3 reads CASSLVRDYGYTF. CDR3 nucleotides: TGTGCCAGCAGTTTAGTCAGGGACTATGGCTACACCTTC.

This clonotype was seen a few times. The chain joins TRBV6-2 or TRBV6-3 to TRBJ2-1; D tentatively reads TRBD1 or TRBD2 (5 bases each). V lost 2 bases and J lost 4, with 9 bases in between. Per the germline V gene, CDR1 is MNHEY and CDR2 is SVGEGT. This CDR3 comprises 14 residues. This chain's CDR3 is CASSYVGVYNEQFF. The CDR3 DNA reads as TGTGCCAGCAGTTACGTGGGGGTTTACAATGAGCAGTTCTTC.

This rearrangement joins TRBV29-1 to TRBJ1-4; possibly TRBD1 for D (6 bases). From germline, CDR1 is SQVTM and CDR2 ANQGSEA. The CDR3 is 15 amino acids. V lost 4 bases, J lost 3 bases, and 15 bases lay in between. For the CDR3, the DNA is TGCAGCGTTGCCCCAGGGGATCGGGCTAATGAAAAACTGTTTTTT. It yields the protein CSVAPGDRANEKLFF. The complete variable domain, with remaining parts taken from reference TRBV29-1 and TRBJ1-4, reads SAVISQKPSRDICQRGTSLTIQCQVDSQVTMMFWYRQQPGQSLTLIATANQGSEATYESGFVIDKFPISRPNLTFSTLTVSNMSPEDSSIYLCSVAPGDRANEKLFFGSGTQLSVL.

This clonotype was seen more than once but under ten times. The chain recombines TRBV20-1 with TRBJ2-7, with D unclear. V was shortened by 0 bases and J by 6 bases, with 6 bases between the two germline ends. Germline V gene data show CDR1 as DFQATT and CDR2 as SNEGSKA (reference sequence). CDR3 length: 11 amino acids. CDR3 loop: CSARDRSEQYF. DNA of the CDR3: TGCAGTGCTAGAGATCGGTCCGAGCAGTACTTC.

This sequence joins TRBV7-2 and TRBJ1-2; the D is unclear. Germline CDR1 reads SGHTA; CDR2 reads FQGNSA. The V gene lost 1 base and the J gene lost 7 bases, with 16 bases spanning the gap. This CDR3 is 15 amino acids long. The CDR3 is CASSLDGSRFSGYTF. The CDR3 coding sequence is TGTGCCAGCAGCTTAGATGGGTCCAGGTTCTCTGGCTACACCTTC.

Details on this clonotype: This CDR3 is missing its conserved last phenylalanine or tryptophan, likely due to a read error. The V call is TRBV7-9, the J call TRBJ1-1; no firm D call. CDR1 and CDR2 (germline): SEHNR, FQNEAQ (reference sequence). The CDR3 totals 12 residues. The ends were cut back, 3 bases at V and 6 bases at J, with 8 bases in the middle. In DNA, the CDR3 is TGTGCCAGCAGCTTGGAAGGGCCTGAAGCTTTCCTT. This encodes CASSLEGPEAFL.

There are a few counts of this clonotype. J is TRBJ1-6 and V is TRBV4-3, with 8 nucleotides matching TRBD1. Per germline, CDR1 LGHNA and CDR2 YSLEER. The CDR3 extends over 15 amino acids. Trimming removed 6 bases from V and 9 bases from J; junction bases left unmatched: 10. The CDR3 DNA is TGCGCCAGCAGTCTGGGGACAGGTGATTCTTCACCCCTCCACTTT. Its translation is CASSLGTGDSSPLHF.

The chain combines TRBV19 with TRBJ2-3; D remains ambiguous. This CDR3 contains 14 residues. Trimming stripped 3 bases from V and 2 bases from J, with 9 bases between. The germline V gene has CDR1 LNHDA and CDR2 SQIVND (reference sequence). The CDR3 loop is CASSIDTFTDTQYF. CDR3 in DNA: TGTGCCAGTAGTATCGACACCTTCACAGATACGCAGTATTTT.

In its sample, this clonotype was seen a few times. The chain joins TRBV18 to TRBJ1-3; 8 bases fit TRBD1. V gave up 3 bases and J gave up 7 bases; unmatched junction bases: 2. The CDR3 is 13 amino acids. Germline V gives CDR1 KGHSH, CDR2 LQKENI. CDR3 in amino acids: CASSPQGANTIYF. CDR3 coding DNA: TGTGCCAGCTCACCTCAGGGGGCGAACACCATATATTTT.

Only a few counts were recorded for this clonotype. The gene calls are TRBV10-3 and TRBJ1-2; D gene unclear. V was trimmed by 4 bases and J by 6 bases, leaving 15 bases between them. CDR1 is ENHRY, CDR2 SYGVKD, per germline. The CDR3 is made up of 14 amino acids. The chain's CDR3 is CAISVSTEHNGYTF. CDR3 sequence (DNA): TGTGCCATCAGTGTGTCGACGGAACATAATGGCTACACCTTC.

This sequence joins TRBV4-2 and TRBJ2-7, with 12 bases that match TRBD2. V was clipped by 4 bases and J by 5 bases; unmatched bases: 6. The germline CDR1 and CDR2 sequences are LGHNA and YNFKEQ. This CDR3 has 15 residues. The CDR3 DNA reads TGTGCCAGCAGCCCTGGACTAGCGGGAACTAACGAGCAGTACTTC. Translating it yields CASSPGLAGTNEQYF.

This clonotype was observed a few times. The chain employs TRBV6-6 and TRBJ1-2, with 7 bases that match TRBD1. The junction had 15 bases not matched to a gene; V was cut back by 3 bases and J by 8 bases. This CDR3 is 16 amino acids long. Germline values: CDR1 MNHNY, CDR2 SVGAGI (reference sequence). The chain's CDR3 is CASSYALGQRGDGYTF. The CDR3 DNA reads TGTGCCAGCAGTTATGCGTTGGGACAGAGGGGTGACGGCTACACCTTC.

V and J are TRBV19 and TRBJ2-5; no reliable D call. Germline V gene lookup returns CDR1 LNHDA and CDR2 SQIVND (reference sequence). V was trimmed by 3 bases and J by 6 bases, leaving 5 bases between them. The CDR3 has 11 amino acids. CDR3 nucleotide sequence: TGTGCCAGTAGTATGAGCCAGACCCAGTACTTC. Its protein product is CASSMSQTQYF.

V usage is TRBV6-2 or TRBV6-3 and J usage is TRBJ1-6; tentative D call: TRBD1 (6 bases). The CDR3 has 15 amino acids. Trimming removed 8 bases at V and 8 bases at J, with 19 bases between. The germline V gene has CDR1 MNHEY and CDR2 SVGEGT. In DNA, the CDR3 is TGTGCCAGCGGACGCCCGACAGGTTCCGATTCACCCCTCCACTTT. Translated: CASGRPTGSDSPLHF.

About this clonotype: The missing conserved phenylalanine or tryptophan at the end of this CDR3 makes a read error likely. V and J are TRBV7-9 and TRBJ2-4; unclear D gene. This CDR3 is built from 15 residues. Germline V CDR1 and CDR2: SEHNR, FQNEAQ (reference sequence). The CDR3 DNA sequence: TGTGCCGGCAGCCTGGAAAGCAGGCATAAAAACATTCAGTACTCC. Translating it yields CAGSLESRHKNIQYS.